This T cell receptor (beta chain) was captured by sequencing in a study of blood T cell repertoires in COVID-19. As for the study in general: Donors in the United States, Italy and Spain gave samples during acute or convalescent COVID-19. In each case, the material was cDNA or gDNA derived from T cells, B-cell-depleted T cells, or PBMCs.

Per the study methods: Cell counts per sample came from amplifying reference gene primers. Sequencing used immunoSEQ multiplex PCR; TCRdb keeps in-frame clones, though not all of them. Clonal size and the V and J genes are those of that table, whereas D and trimming came from the DNA. Counted here are a few hundred thousand clones, more than 75% occurring once; the ten biggest clones make up roughly 5.6%. Between the trimmed V and J ends, which lost 8 bases and 1 base, there was a span of 14 bases. The V gene's germline CDR1 is MNHEY and CDR2 SMNVEV (reference sequence). The CDR3 covers 14 residues. This TCR derives from a woman aged 60 to 75 with COVID-19, enrolled during active disease. What was sequenced was peripheral blood. The V call is TRBV27, the J call TRBJ1-1; possibly TRBD1 for D (6 bases). CDR3: CASGTNRENTEAFF. The CDR3 DNA sequence: TGTGCCAGCGGAACCAACAGGGAGAACACTGAAGCTTTCTTT.